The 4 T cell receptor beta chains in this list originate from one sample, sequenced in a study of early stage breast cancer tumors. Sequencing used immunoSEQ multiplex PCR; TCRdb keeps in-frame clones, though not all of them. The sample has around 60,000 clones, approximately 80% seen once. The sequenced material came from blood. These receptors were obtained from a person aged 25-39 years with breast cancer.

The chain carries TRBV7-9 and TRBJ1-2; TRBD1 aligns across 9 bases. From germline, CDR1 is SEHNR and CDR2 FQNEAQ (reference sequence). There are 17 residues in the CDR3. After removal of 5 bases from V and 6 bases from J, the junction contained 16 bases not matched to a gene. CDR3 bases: TGTGCCAGCAGCAGCCGGGACAGGGTGATTAAAGAAGATGGCTACACCTTC. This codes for CASSSRDRVIKEDGYTF.

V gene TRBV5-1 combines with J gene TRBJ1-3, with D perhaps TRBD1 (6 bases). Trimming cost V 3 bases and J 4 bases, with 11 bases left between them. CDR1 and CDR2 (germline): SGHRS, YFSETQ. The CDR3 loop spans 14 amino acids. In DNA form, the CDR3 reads TGCGCCAGCAGCTCCCAGGGGTCGGGAAACACCATATATTTT. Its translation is CASSSQGSGNTIYF.

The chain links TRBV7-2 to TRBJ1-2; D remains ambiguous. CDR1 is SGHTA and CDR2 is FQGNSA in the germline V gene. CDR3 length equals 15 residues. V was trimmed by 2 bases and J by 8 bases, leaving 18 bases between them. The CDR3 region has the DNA TGTGCCAGCAGCTTAAGGGTCGAGGCCCCTGGGGGCTACACCTTC. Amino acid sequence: CASSLRVEAPGGYTF.

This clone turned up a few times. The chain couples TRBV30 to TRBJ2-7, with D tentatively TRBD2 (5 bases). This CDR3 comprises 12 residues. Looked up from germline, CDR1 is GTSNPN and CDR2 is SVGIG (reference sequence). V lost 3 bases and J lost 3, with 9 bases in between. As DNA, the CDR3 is TGTGCCTGGAGCGAGGGAGACTACGAGCAGTACTTC. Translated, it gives CAWSEGDYEQYF.